The 23 T cell receptor beta chains listed next were all sequenced from one sample in a study of T cells after yellow fever vaccination. TCRdb re-analysed the 5' RACE reads in MiXCR, keeping a single row per CDR3 protein. This table has a few hundred thousand distinct CDR3 sequences, roughly 7% appearing once. The material was PBMCs, obtained about 49 days after the first yellow fever vaccination. These receptors were collected from a man younger than 35 who received the YFV17D yellow fever vaccine.

Many counts were recorded for this clonotype. This chain connects TRBV5-6 to TRBJ2-2; no clear D. The CDR3 has 13 amino acids. Looked up from germline, CDR1 is SGHDT and CDR2 is YYEEEE. Trimming left V 0 bases short and J 5 bases short, with 5 bases between. The CDR3, as DNA: TGTGCCAGCAGCTTGGTGGATACCGGGGAGCTGTTTTTT. Translating gives CASSLVDTGELFF.

In its sample, this clonotype was seen many times. The rearrangement joins TRBV10-1 to TRBJ2-5; D is ambiguous. This CDR3 spans 13 amino acids. Looked up from germline, CDR1 is WNHNN and CDR2 is SYGVQD (reference sequence). V dropped 2 bases and J dropped 0 bases, with 4 bases sitting between them. As DNA, the CDR3 is TGCGCCAGCAGTGAGGGACACCAAGAGACCCAGTACTTC. It specifies CASSEGHQETQYF.

This clonotype was seen more than once but under ten times. This chain joins TRBV7-3 and TRBJ2-2; TRBD1 might be the D (6 bases). CDR3 length equals 15 residues. The V and J ends lost 2 bases and 5 bases respectively, with 12 bases between them. Germline values: CDR1 SGHTA, CDR2 FQGTGA. CDR3 DNA sequence: TGTGCCAGCAGCTTAGGCTCAGGGGTGACCGGGGAGCTGTTTTTT. This gives the protein CASSLGSGVTGELFF.

This clonotype was found a few times. The chain recombines TRBV2 with TRBJ2-3; D is uncertain. Trimming took off 7 bases at V and 2 bases at J, with 7 bases between the two ends. Germline-derived CDR1 and CDR2 are SNHLY and FYNNEI. The CDR3 runs 12 residues. The DNA for the CDR3 is TGTGCCAGCATCGCCTACACAGATACGCAGTATTTT. It specifies CASIAYTDTQYF.

The chain is built from TRBV18 and TRBJ1-2, with 11 bases identical to TRBD1. This CDR3 is 16 amino acids long. V was clipped by 1 base and J by 2 bases; unmatched bases: 3. The germline gives CDR1 KGHSH, CDR2 LQKENI. Written as DNA, the CDR3 is TGTGCCAGCTCACCACTGGACAGGGGGCCAAACTATGGCTACACCTTC. Translation: CASSPLDRGPNYGYTF.

This clonotype was picked up many times. CDR3 protein: CASSPGLAVETQYF. CDR3 nucleotide sequence: TGTGCCAGCAGCCCGGGACTAGCCGTAGAGACCCAGTACTTC. This chain connects TRBV7-2 to TRBJ2-5, with 9 positions matching TRBD2. CDR1 SGHTA and CDR2 FQGNSA come from the germline V gene. The CDR3 consists of 14 residues. With V trimmed by 5 bases and J by 4 bases, 5 bases remained unmatched.

The chain carries TRBV7-9 and TRBJ2-7; tentative D call: TRBD1 (7 bases). The CDR3 runs 15 residues. V gave up 0 bases and J gave up 1 base, with 10 bases separating them. The germline V gene encodes CDR1 SEHNR and CDR2 FQNEAQ (reference sequence). The CDR3 loop is CASSLARGQSYEQYF. CDR3 in DNA: TGTGCCAGCAGCTTAGCGCGGGGACAGTCCTACGAGCAGTACTTC.

The V call is TRBV20-1, the J call TRBJ1-6; D might be TRBD1 (6 bases). Between the trimmed V and J ends, which lost 5 bases and 5 bases, there was a span of 13 bases. This CDR3 region has 14 residues. Germline V gives CDR1 DFQATT, CDR2 SNEGSKA (reference sequence). The CDR3 is CSAGQTFHNSPLHF. The CDR3, as DNA: TGCAGTGCTGGACAGACTTTCCATAATTCACCCCTCCACTTT.

This clonotype has a handful of counts. The rearrangement joins TRBV4-3 to TRBJ2-3; 7 nucleotides line up with TRBD2. The CDR3 is 17 amino acids. V was pared by 1 base and J by 4 bases, with 11 bases of the junction left unmatched. In germline, CDR1 is LGHNA, CDR2 YSLEER. CDR3 region: CASSQGGGGFSADTQYF. The CDR3 DNA follows: TGCGCCAGCAGCCAAGGGGGCGGGGGATTTTCGGCAGATACGCAGTATTTT.

The chain has TRBV12-3 or TRBV12-4 and TRBJ2-5; possibly TRBD2 for D (6 bases). V was trimmed by 2 bases and J by 5 bases, leaving 9 bases between them. The CDR3 extends over 13 amino acids. This CDR3 is CASSLNLAETQYF. In DNA, the CDR3 is TGTGCCAGCAGTTTAAACCTAGCGGAGACCCAGTACTTC.

The chain has TRBV10-3 and TRBJ2-1; the D is unclear. CDR3 length: 13 amino acids. The V end was cut by 3 bases, the J end by 6 bases, with 9 bases between. The germline V gene has CDR1 ENHRY and CDR2 SYGVKD. The CDR3: CAISDTLINEQFF. The CDR3 bases are TGTGCCATCAGTGATACATTAATCAATGAGCAGTTCTTC.

The CDR3 sequence: CASSQVDLQGKGNTEAFF. DNA of the CDR3: TGTGCCAGCAGCCAAGTCGATTTACAGGGGAAGGGGAACACTGAAGCTTTCTTT. The gene calls are TRBV14 and TRBJ1-1; 7 nucleotides agree with TRBD1. J was trimmed by 1 base and V by 1 base; bases with no gene match: 12. Germline lookup yields CDR1 SGHDN and CDR2 FVKESK. The CDR3 spans 18 residues.

This chain links TRBV7-2 with TRBJ2-3; D is uncertain. The length of the CDR3 is 14 residues. Germline CDR1 and CDR2: SGHTA and FQGNSA. Between the trimmed V and J ends, which lost 5 bases and 0 bases, there was a span of 9 bases. This CDR3 reads CASSLTMSTDTQYF. Here the CDR3 DNA reads TGTGCCAGCAGCCTGACCATGAGCACAGATACGCAGTATTTT.

This clonotype showed up many times. V and J are TRBV7-2 and TRBJ2-1; a possible D gene is TRBD1 (5 bases). The CDR3 consists of 14 residues. Germline values: CDR1 SGHTA, CDR2 FQGNSA. V was cut by 5 bases and J by 7 bases, with 15 bases left in between. The CDR3 DNA sequence: TGTGCCAGCAGCCCACCCAACAGGTATAATGAGCAGTTCTTC. Translated, it gives CASSPPNRYNEQFF.

This clonotype was seen at least ten times. An end of the junction does not agree with germline; a read error may underlie this. The chain combines TRBV7-7 with TRBJ2-2; 12 nucleotides align to TRBD2. This CDR3 spans 14 amino acids. In germline, CDR1 is SSHAT, CDR2 FNYEAQ (reference sequence). DNA of the CDR3: TGTGCTAGCAGGGGACTAGCGGGCACCGGGGAGCTGTTTTTT. This encodes CASRGLAGTGELFF.

At least ten counts were recorded for this clonotype. J is TRBJ2-7 and V is TRBV6-1, with TRBD1 matching 11 bases. V shed 9 bases and J 6 bases; nucleotides not matched to a gene: 10. This CDR3 spans 14 amino acids. Germline V gene sequence: CDR1 MNHNS, CDR2 SASEGT. DNA of the CDR3: TGTGCCAGTGGTGTCGGACAGGGGGCTCTCGAGCAGTACTTC. This translates into CASGVGQGALEQYF.

This clonotype appeared a few times. The chain combines TRBV15 with TRBJ2-1; a possible D gene is TRBD2 (6 bases). CDR1 and CDR2 from the germline V gene are LNHNV and YYDKDF (reference sequence). V lost 4 bases and J lost 3, with 13 bases in between. This CDR3 is 15 amino acids long. CDR3 nucleotide sequence: TGTGCCACCAGCACTGCGGGACCCCACTACAATGAGCAGTTCTTC. Protein product: CATSTAGPHYNEQFF. Full variable domain (rest looked up from reference TRBV15 and TRBJ2-1): DAMVIQNPRYQVTQFGKPVTLSCSQTLNHNVMYWYQQKSSQAPKLLFHYYDKDFNNEADTPDNFQSRRPNTSFCFLDIRSPGLGDTAMYLCATSTAGPHYNEQFFGPGTRLTVL.

This clonotype came up a few times. This chain joins TRBV11-2 and TRBJ2-1; D is uncertain. The CDR3 has 12 residues. Germline loops: CDR1 SGHAT, CDR2 FQNNGV. V gave up 1 base and J gave up 10 bases, with 8 bases separating them. CDR3 sequence reads: CASSLGFGEQFF. CDR3 bases: TGTGCCAGCAGCTTAGGATTCGGGGAGCAGTTCTTC.

This clonotype was counted between two and nine times. The chain is built from TRBV4-2 and TRBJ1-4; unclear D gene. The CDR3 is 16 amino acids. With 0 bases removed from V and 0 bases from J, the gap between germline ends came to 8 bases. Germline-derived CDR1 and CDR2 are LGHNA and YNFKEQ. In nucleotides, the CDR3 is TGTGCCAGCAGCCAAGACGCGGGTTCAACTAATGAAAAACTGTTTTTT. Protein sequence: CASSQDAGSTNEKLFF.

This clonotype was recorded a few times. This chain connects TRBV20-1 to TRBJ2-1, with D maybe TRBD1 (7 bases). Germline CDR1 reads DFQATT; CDR2 reads SNEGSKA (reference sequence). The CDR3 sequence is 13 residues long. With 6 bases removed from V and 7 bases from J, the gap between germline ends came to 16 bases. CDR3: CSATGGGHNEQFF. The DNA for the CDR3 is TGCAGTGCAACCGGAGGGGGCCATAATGAGCAGTTCTTC.

In this sample, this clonotype turned up a few times. As DNA, the CDR3 is TGTGCCAGCGGGAGCCGAGCAGATACGCAGTATTTT. This sequence encodes CASGSRADTQYF. This rearrangement joins TRBV6-1 to TRBJ2-3; maybe TRBD2 (5 bases). CDR1 is MNHNS and CDR2 is SASEGT in the germline V gene. The CDR3 sequence is 12 residues long. V was pared by 8 bases and J by 4 bases, with 10 bases between.

This rearrangement joins TRBV6-5 to TRBJ2-3; D may be TRBD1 (5 bases). V was clipped by 0 bases and J by 0 bases, with 10 bases between them. There are 16 residues in the CDR3. Germline CDR1 and CDR2: MNHEY and SVGAGI. DNA of the CDR3: TGTGCCAGCAGTTACTCGGGCAGGGCCAGCACAGATACGCAGTATTTT. This codes for CASSYSGRASTDTQYF.

The chain has TRBV7-2 and TRBJ2-3, with TRBD2 matching 8 bases. This CDR3 comprises 15 residues. Trimming cost V 5 bases and J 4 bases; bases outside gene matches: 8. In germline, CDR1 is SGHTA, CDR2 FQGNSA. CDR3 amino acids: CASSANGGASDTQYF. The CDR3 nucleotides are TGTGCCAGCAGCGCTAACGGGGGGGCCTCAGATACGCAGTATTTT.